These 32 T cell receptor beta chains share one sample of origin, sequenced in a study of PD-L1 blockade in urothelial cancer. TCRdb keeps only in-frame clones here, not all; method: immunoSEQ multiplex PCR. The sample gives about 74,000 clones, 84% of which show up once; 4% to 5% is in the top ten. The sequencing used PBMCs, collected around atezolizumab (anti-PD-L1) treatment. The origin of the receptors is a man between 70 and 80 years old with urothelial cancer.

The J gene is TRBJ2-3, the V gene TRBV5-5; possibly TRBD1 for D (8 bases). The ends were cut back, 4 bases at V and 4 bases at J, with 16 bases in the middle. CDR1 and CDR2 (germline): SGHKS, YYEKEE (reference sequence). The CDR3 consists of 15 residues. CDR3 sequence: CASSPGGLAADTQYF. In DNA, the CDR3 is TGTGCCAGCAGCCCAGGGGGCCTAGCGGCAGATACGCAGTATTTT.

The chain combines TRBV6-6 with TRBJ1-2, with D hard to call. Trimming stripped 6 bases from V and 8 bases from J, with 25 bases between. Germline V gene data show CDR1 as MNHNY and CDR2 as SVGAGI (reference sequence). The CDR3 runs to 16 residues. In DNA, the CDR3 is TGTGCCAGCAGCCTCCCCCAGCAGGTCCCTCTTCGGGGCTACACCTTC. Residues: CASSLPQQVPLRGYTF.

In its sample, this clone was seen a few times. This sequence joins TRBV7-9 and TRBJ2-1; possible D gene TRBD2, 5 bases. Germline V gives CDR1 SEHNR, CDR2 FQNEAQ (reference sequence). V lost 8 bases and J 8 bases, leaving 7 bases between the germline ends. The CDR3 covers 10 residues. The CDR3 reads CASPGDEQFF. The CDR3 DNA follows: TGTGCCAGCCCCGGGGATGAGCAGTTCTTC.

V gene TRBV9 combines with J gene TRBJ2-1; perhaps TRBD2 as D (6 bases). Between the trimmed V and J ends, which lost 5 bases and 9 bases, there was a span of 15 bases. CDR1 and CDR2 from the germline V gene are SGDLS and YYNGEE. This CDR3 contains 13 residues. The CDR3 DNA follows: TGTGCCAGCAGTCAGACAGCGGGTGGTGAGCAGTTCTTC. Its translation: CASSQTAGGEQFF.

The CDR3 DNA reads TGCGCCAGCAGCCATCCCTCGGGGGATACGCAGTATTTT. As protein: CASSHPSGDTQYF. The rearrangement links TRBV4-1 to TRBJ2-3; D may be TRBD2 (5 bases). The CDR3 is 13 residues long. Germline V gives CDR1 MGHRA, CDR2 YSYEKL. The ends were cut back, 3 bases at V and 6 bases at J, with 10 bases in the middle.

The rearrangement joins TRBV28 to TRBJ2-4, with TRBD2 matching 13 bases. Unmatched junction bases numbered 10, after V lost 5 bases and J lost 3 bases. The CDR3 runs 18 residues. Germline CDR1 reads MDHEN; CDR2 reads SYDVKM. DNA for the CDR3: TGTGCCAGCAGTATGGGACTAGCGGGGAGTTTTGACAAAAACATTCAGTACTTC. It yields the protein CASSMGLAGSFDKNIQYF. Looking up the rest from reference TRBV28 and TRBJ2-4 gives the full variable domain: DVKVTQSSRYLVKRTGEKVFLECVQDMDHENMFWYRQDPGLGLRLIYFSYDVKMKEKGDIPEGYSVSREKKERFSLILESASTNQTSMYLCASSMGLAGSFDKNIQYFGAGTRLSVL.

The chain carries TRBV2 and TRBJ1-4, with D tentatively TRBD1 (5 bases). Trimming shortened V by 7 bases and J by 0 bases, and 9 bases separated the two germline ends. The CDR3 contains 14 residues. From germline, CDR1 is SNHLY and CDR2 FYNNEI. The CDR3 spells CASTDRSTNEKLFF. CDR3 coding DNA: TGTGCCAGCACCGACAGATCAACTAATGAAAAACTGTTTTTT.

This chain links TRBV28 with TRBJ1-4; D is possibly TRBD1 (5 bases). CDR3 length: 15 amino acids. Germline lookup yields CDR1 MDHEN and CDR2 SYDVKM. V was clipped by 4 bases and J by 6 bases, with 15 bases between them. The CDR3 reads CASSSRVPGDEKLFF. CDR3 bases: TGTGCCAGCAGTTCACGGGTCCCGGGGGATGAAAAACTGTTTTTT.

The chain uses TRBV13 and TRBJ2-1, with 7 bases identical to TRBD2. Germline V gene sequence: CDR1 PRHDT, CDR2 FYEKMQ (reference sequence). This CDR3 region has 14 residues. Losses at the gene ends were 6 bases for V and 9 bases for J; bases not matched to a gene: 11. The CDR3 is CASRNSGYLGEQFF. The CDR3 coding sequence is TGTGCCAGCAGGAATAGCGGGTACTTGGGTGAGCAGTTCTTC.

The CDR3 coding sequence is TGTGCCATCAGTGAGAAAGCGGGAGGATTAACAGATACGCAGTATTTT. Residues: CAISEKAGGLTDTQYF. This rearrangement joins TRBV10-3 to TRBJ2-3; 9 bases agree with TRBD2. The CDR3 totals 16 residues. CDR1 is ENHRY, CDR2 SYGVKD, per germline. Trimming at V came to 2 bases and at J to 3 bases, leaving 6 bases not matched to a gene.

The rearrangement joins TRBV5-4 to TRBJ2-1, with 7 bases that match TRBD2. Germline CDR1 reads SGHNT; CDR2 reads YYREEE (reference sequence). After removal of 7 bases from V and 0 bases from J, the junction contained 10 bases not matched to a gene. CDR3 size: 16 residues. CDR3 coding DNA: TGTGCCAGCGGCCTGGGGGGGGAAAGCTCCTACAATGAGCAGTTCTTC. It is translated as CASGLGGESSYNEQFF.

This chain uses TRBV9 with TRBJ2-1, with D hard to call. V gave up 3 bases and J gave up 9 bases, with 19 bases separating them. This CDR3 contains 15 residues. Germline V gene lookup returns CDR1 SGDLS and CDR2 YYNGEE. This chain's CDR3 is CASSGDGARGSEQFF. The DNA of the CDR3 is TGTGCCAGCAGCGGTGACGGAGCCCGCGGTAGTGAGCAGTTCTTC.

This chain connects TRBV7-2 to TRBJ1-5; 7 bases map to TRBD1. From germline, CDR1 is SGHTA and CDR2 FQGNSA. The CDR3 totals 15 residues. The J segment lost 0 bases and the V segment lost 4 bases, leaving 3 bases of the junction unmatched. The CDR3 bases are TGTGCCAGCAGCTCGGGGACAGTTAGCAATCAGCCCCAGCATTTT. Amino acids: CASSSGTVSNQPQHF.

The chain employs TRBV4-1 and TRBJ2-2; no clear D. This CDR3 spans 16 amino acids. Per the germline V gene, CDR1 is MGHRA and CDR2 is YSYEKL. Trimming pared 0 bases from V and 6 bases from J, leaving 14 bases between. Here the CDR3 reads CASSQDRTITSGELFF. In DNA, the CDR3 is TGCGCCAGCAGCCAAGATCGTACTATTACCTCCGGGGAGCTGTTTTTT.

J is TRBJ2-2 and V is TRBV7-8; 7 nucleotides align to TRBD1. The CDR3 totals 14 residues. Germline lookup yields CDR1 SGHVS and CDR2 FQNEAQ. The V gene end was trimmed by 10 bases and the J gene end by 0 bases; junction bases not matched to a gene: 5. In nucleotides, the CDR3 is TGTGCCACCCTGACAGGGTCGAACACCGGGGAGCTGTTTTTT. Its protein is CATLTGSNTGELFF.

The genes are TRBV10-3 and TRBJ1-2, with 7 positions matching TRBD1. The junction had 6 bases not matched to a gene; V was cut back by 2 bases and J by 6 bases. The CDR3 sequence is 14 residues long. CDR1 and CDR2 (germline): ENHRY, SYGVKD. This chain's CDR3 is CAISETGTADGYTF. The CDR3 nucleotides read TGTGCCATCAGTGAGACCGGGACAGCGGATGGCTACACCTTC.

The chain combines TRBV5-1 with TRBJ2-3; TRBD1 agrees at 9 bases. V lost 6 bases, J lost 3 bases, and 8 bases stayed unmatched. CDR3 length: 15 amino acids. Germline CDR1 and CDR2: SGHRS and YFSETQ. As DNA, the CDR3 is TGCGCCAGCACTCCGACAGGGGGACGGACAGATACGCAGTATTTT. It specifies CASTPTGGRTDTQYF.

V and J are TRBV28 and TRBJ2-2; weak D call: TRBD2 (6 bases). From germline, CDR1 is MDHEN and CDR2 SYDVKM. The CDR3 totals 12 residues. With 8 bases removed from V and 4 bases from J, the gap between germline ends came to 8 bases. The CDR3 sequence is CASGGLTGELFF. In DNA form, the CDR3 reads TGTGCCAGCGGGGGACTCACCGGGGAGCTGTTTTTT.

This chain joins TRBV27 and TRBJ2-5; 15 nucleotides align to TRBD2. Per the germline V gene, CDR1 is MNHEY and CDR2 is SMNVEV (reference sequence). Trimming at V came to 5 bases and at J to 4 bases, leaving 8 bases not matched to a gene. The CDR3 is 17 residues long. The CDR3 coding sequence is TGTGCCAGCAGTGCCGGGACTAGCGGGAGGACCCGAGAGACCCAGTACTTC. This codes for CASSAGTSGRTRETQYF.

CDR3 loop: CAGARGDTGELFF. The DNA of the CDR3 is TGTGCCGGGGCAAGAGGAGACACCGGGGAGCTGTTTTTT. The chain links TRBV5-4 to TRBJ2-2, with D perhaps matching TRBD1 (5 bases). The CDR3 runs 13 residues. The germline gives CDR1 SGHNT, CDR2 YYREEE (reference sequence). V lost 10 bases and J 3 bases, leaving 13 bases between the germline ends.

The CDR3 loop is CASSESRLAGGTDTQYF. The CDR3 coding sequence is TGCGCCAGCAGTGAGTCTAGGCTAGCGGGAGGCACAGATACGCAGTATTTT. The chain links TRBV10-2 to TRBJ2-3; 10 bases map to TRBD2. V lost 0 bases and J lost 1; bases outside the gene matches: 4. The germline V gene has CDR1 WSHSY and CDR2 SAAADI. The CDR3 length is 17 residues.

The V gene is TRBV4-1, the J gene TRBJ2-1; the match to TRBD2 covers 16 bases. The germline V gene has CDR1 MGHRA and CDR2 YSYEKL. The CDR3 extends over 19 amino acids. J was trimmed by 2 bases and V by 0 bases; bases with no gene match: 4. This CDR3 reads CASSQEGTSGRATYNEQFF. DNA for the CDR3: TGCGCCAGCAGCCAAGAAGGGACTAGCGGGAGGGCCACCTACAATGAGCAGTTCTTC.

The rearrangement uses TRBV6-6 and TRBJ2-1; 14 bases map to TRBD2. The CDR3 spans 16 residues. The V gene end was trimmed by 5 bases and the J gene end by 2 bases; junction bases not matched to a gene: 2. Germline V gives CDR1 MNHNY, CDR2 SVGAGI (reference sequence). The CDR3, as DNA: TGTGCCAGCAGTCGACTAGCGGGAGGGACCTACAATGAGCAGTTCTTC. It yields the protein CASSRLAGGTYNEQFF.

J is TRBJ2-1 and V is TRBV7-9; 10 nucleotides match TRBD2. The CDR3 is 18 residues long. CDR1 SEHNR and CDR2 FQNEAQ come from the germline V gene (reference sequence). The J segment lost 6 bases and the V segment lost 1 base, leaving 12 bases of the junction unmatched. CDR3 DNA: TGTGCCAGCAGCTTAGTACAGGGGACTAGCGCCTTAAGCAATGAGCAGTTCTTC. This sequence encodes CASSLVQGTSALSNEQFF.

The genes are TRBV6-1 and TRBJ2-3; tentative D call: TRBD1 (7 bases). The germline CDR1 and CDR2 sequences are MNHNS and SASEGT. The V end lost 7 bases, the J end lost 4 bases, and 18 bases lay between the germline ends. This CDR3 is 15 amino acids long. The CDR3 region is CASNRGGGPPDTQYF. CDR3 DNA: TGTGCCAGCAACAGGGGAGGTGGACCTCCAGATACGCAGTATTTT.

The chain recombines TRBV7-2 with TRBJ2-7; 8 bases are a match to TRBD2. Germline V lookup: CDR1 SGHTA, CDR2 FQGNSA. The junction had 5 bases not matched to a gene; V was cut back by 5 bases and J by 2 bases. The CDR3 is made up of 14 amino acids. The CDR3: CASSRLASTYEQYF. In nucleotides, the CDR3 is TGTGCCAGCAGCCGACTAGCGTCGACCTACGAGCAGTACTTC.

The gene calls are TRBV11-2 and TRBJ2-3; 13 bases map to TRBD2. Germline trimming cut 5 bases from V and 4 bases from J; bases unmatched to any gene: 6. The germline CDR1 and CDR2 sequences are SGHAT and FQNNGV. CDR3 size: 16 residues. The CDR3 loop is CASSTGLAGFADTQYF. Written as DNA, the CDR3 is TGTGCCAGCAGCACGGGACTAGCGGGATTTGCAGATACGCAGTATTTT.

The chain combines TRBV19 with TRBJ1-1; 9 bases line up with TRBD1. The CDR3 totals 13 residues. Germline V gives CDR1 LNHDA, CDR2 SQIVND (reference sequence). V lost 5 bases, J lost 7 bases, and 5 bases stayed unmatched. As DNA, the CDR3 is TGTGCCAGTAGTGACAGGGGGACCGGTGAAGCTTTCTTT. Protein: CASSDRGTGEAFF.

The chain combines TRBV4-2 with TRBJ2-3; TRBD2 matches 13 bases. CDR3 length: 20 amino acids. The V segment lost 3 bases and the J segment 5 bases; nucleotides outside the gene matches: 17. Germline CDR1 LGHNA, CDR2 YNFKEQ. This CDR3 reads CASSHRPGLAGALGGDTQYF. CDR3 nucleotide sequence: TGTGCCAGCAGCCATCGCCCTGGACTAGCGGGAGCCCTGGGAGGAGATACGCAGTATTTT.

A word on this clone: One end of the junction varies from germline; a read error may be responsible. This chain joins TRBV18 and TRBJ1-3, with 11 bases lining up with TRBD1. The germline V gene has CDR1 KGHSH and CDR2 LQKENI. The CDR3 runs 17 residues. The CDR3 is CASSPLPAGTGGNTIYF. CDR3 DNA: TGTGCCAGCTCACCCCTTCCTGCCGGGACAGGGGGAAATACCATATATTTT.

About this clone itself: The same CDR3 is also encoded by other DNA sequences in this sample. The J gene is TRBJ1-4, the V gene TRBV7-9; 8 bases line up with TRBD1. CDR1 SEHNR and CDR2 FQNEAQ come from the germline V gene (reference sequence). V shed 5 bases and J 4 bases; nucleotides not matched to a gene: 3. CDR3 size: 14 residues. The CDR3 reads CASSLTGVNEKLFF. The CDR3 DNA sequence: TGTGCCAGCAGCCTGACAGGGGTTAATGAAAAACTGTTTTTT.

The V and J genes are TRBV11-2 and TRBJ1-2, with D tentatively TRBD1 (6 bases). The CDR3 consists of 11 residues. V was trimmed by 6 bases and J by 13 bases, leaving 15 bases between them. Germline V gene sequence: CDR1 SGHAT, CDR2 FQNNGV. Here the CDR3 reads CASSPGTTGTF. Written as DNA, the CDR3 is TGTGCCAGCAGTCCCGGGACAACGGGCACCTTC.